This T cell receptor beta chain is from a study of shared clonotypes between healthy human individuals. Study overall: There were three CD4 naive, three CD4 memory, two CD8 naive and one CD8 memory plates per donor. Findings and limits, study-wide: Naive subsets generally exceeded memory subsets in estimated richness. Clonotypes not shared had lower generation probabilities than those common to all four donors. When naive CD4 clonotypes were compared across several donors, around 5% were shared.

Method: immunoSEQ multiplex PCR; TCRdb's copy keeps in-frame clones and lacks some. This table has over 300,000 clones, roughly 84% appearing once. The CDR3 covers 15 residues. The V and J ends lost 1 base and 6 bases respectively, with 15 bases between them. In germline, CDR1 is SEHNR, CDR2 FQNEAQ (reference sequence). Points on this clone: The target antigen is unknown.

The clonotype comes from a man aged 18 to 29 in good health. The rearrangement joins TRBV7-9 to TRBJ1-2; D perhaps matches TRBD1 (5 bases). What was sequenced was memory CD8+ T cells sorted from blood. Subset defined: CD45RO+ cells pooled with CCR7-negative TemRA cells. CDR3: CASSLGFGGYDGYTF. The CDR3 region has the DNA TGTGCCAGCAGCTTAGGGTTTGGGGGGTACGATGGCTACACCTTC.